The clone carrying this T cell receptor beta chain has a single count. Profiled with immunoSEQ multiplex PCR; TCRdb holds only in-frame clones, not every one. The sample contains about 78,000 clones, nearly 85% of which appear only once. V was clipped by 3 bases and J by 4 bases; unmatched bases: 5. From germline, CDR1 is SGDLS and CDR2 YYNGEE. The CDR3 runs to 14 residues. The data derive from a study of T cell responses to AZD1222 COVID-19 vaccine. The genes are TRBV9 and TRBJ1-1, with TRBD1 identical over 8 bases. Specimen: peripheral blood, collected on day 0 of AZD1222 vaccination. The TCR originated in an adult in good health. DNA of the CDR3: TGTGCCAGCAGCGCAATTACAGGGGGCACTGAAGCTTTCTTT. It encodes CASSAITGGTEAFF.